Listed here is a single T cell receptor (beta chain). Its cognate antigen is unknown. TCRdb re-called the RT-PCR reads with MiXCR, one entry per CDR3 protein. The table shows about 21,000 distinct CDR3 sequences, with 77% occurring only once. There are 13 residues in the CDR3. Trimming cost V 4 bases and J 3 bases; bases outside gene matches: 3. Germline V CDR1 and CDR2: SNHLY, FYNNEI. The data derive from a study of yellow fever vaccine responses in identical twins. Study findings and constraints: Twins reportedly showed a vaccine T cell response that seemed partly convergent and partly personalized.

The receptor comes from a woman aged 18-29 years who received the yellow fever vaccine. The gene calls are TRBV2 and TRBJ2-7; 7 bases are a match to TRBD1. The sample consisted of T cells from blood (PBMCs), unsorted or a sorted subset (not recorded which), taken before or after yellow fever vaccination (not recorded which). This chain's CDR3 is CASSVQGSYEQYF. CDR3 nucleotides: TGTGCCAGCAGTGTACAGGGGAGCTACGAGCAGTACTTC.